This section outlines one TCR beta chain sequence together with its context. Its antigen is not known. The primer mix had 60 Vbeta and 13 Jbeta primers. Generated by immunoSEQ multiplex PCR, the TCRdb table keeps only in-frame clones and is missing some. The sample shows over 150,000 clones, roughly 80% of them seen only once. These data come from a study of cytomegalovirus exposure and HLA in healthy donors. Across the whole study: In an early release, HLA-typed donors contributed roughly 85 million unique TCR sequences. Whole-study results and caveats: Most TCR beta V segments were productive about 87% or about 30% of the time in an earlier analysis. In a later analysis, TCR beta V- and J-gene trimming showed a link to a missense DCLRE1C variant. Highly shared variants forming one cluster were likely a sequencing artifact.

With V trimmed by 3 bases and J by 2 bases, 10 bases remained unmatched. The CDR3 totals 16 residues. Germline V gene data show CDR1 as SGHRS and CDR2 as YFSETQ. The specimen was PBMCs. This clonotype was sampled from a man younger than 30 in good health and CMV-seronegative. The chain links TRBV5-1 to TRBJ2-5; TRBD2 matches 7 bases. The CDR3: CASSSDGGGLQETQYF. DNA for the CDR3: TGCGCCAGCAGCTCGGATGGGGGGGGACTGCAAGAGACCCAGTACTTC.